These T cell receptor beta chains were read from a single sample in a study of shared clonotypes between healthy human individuals. This table comes from immunoSEQ multiplex PCR, and its TCRdb copy is limited to in-frame clones, with some not included. The sample lists approximately 2.4 million clones, about 94% occurring once. The sample consisted of naive CD4+ T cells sorted from blood. These receptors came from a man younger than 35 in good health. Both conserved end residues are trimmed from each CDR3. Clone size, where shown, is once, few, many, or a class for clones that have expanded.

>TRBV7-9|.|TRBJ1-1
ASKSIGLNTEAF
>TRBV2|once|TRBJ1-3
ASSEVQGASGNTIY
>TRBV5-6|.|TRBJ2-2
ASSFQGATTGELF
>TRBV29-1|.|TRBJ2-2
SVEAPGRPNTGELF
>TRBV25-1|.|TRBJ1-4
ASSPGDRGGEKLF
>TRBV11-2|.|TRBJ2-2
ASSLSTSGSTGELF
>TRBV19|.|TRBJ2-4
ASSIEGSGQGIQY
>TRBV30|.|TRBJ2-1
AWSVMVGASEQF
>TRBV5-4|.|TRBJ2-2
ASSLGLAGVGELF
>TRBV10-3|.|TRBJ1-2
AISGGQGVIGYT
>TRBV5-6|once|TRBJ1-3
ASSFLDRSGNTIY
>TRBV18|.|TRBJ2-3
ASSPRAAGTDTQY
>TRBV7-7|.|TRBJ2-2
ASSRDHMGAVELF
>TRBV2|.|TRBJ2-2
ASRAGRGTTGELF
>TRBV6-1|.|TRBJ2-5
ASRPVSQETQY
>TRBV6-1|few|TRBJ2-2
ASSLTGNTGELF
>TRBV10-1|.|TRBJ2-3
ASSQNTDTQY
>TRBV5-1|.|TRBJ1-1
ASSGRDGSEAF
>TRBV25-1|.|TRBJ2-7
ASSEYQGPYEQY
>TRBV6-1|.|TRBJ2-5
ASSERDREETQY
>TRBV5-6|once|TRBJ2-1
ASSIPGLAGPYNEQF
>TRBV10-3|once|TRBJ2-6
AISATGTISGANVLT
>TRBV6-5|few|TRBJ1-6
ASSRTGDSPLH
>TRBV15|.|TRBJ2-1
ATSRGDRGYNEQF
>TRBV5-5|.|TRBJ2-5
ASSLNTGFQETQY
>TRBV7-2|once|TRBJ1-4
ASSRGTNEKLF
>TRBV18|.|TRBJ2-1
ASSPPSDYNEQF
>TRBV15|.|TRBJ2-5
ATSRGLADQETQY
>TRBV11-3|.|TRBJ1-1
ASSHGFDTEAF
>TRBV6-6|once|TRBJ1-2
ASISSGGVHT
>TRBV25-1|.|TRBJ1-1
AASSLLGPPAF
>TRBV4-2|few|TRBJ1-6
ASSQARDRSYSPLH
>TRBV19|.|TRBJ2-7
ASSQGLIGYEQY
>TRBV18|.|TRBJ1-5
ASSPQISGGDQPQH
>TRBV4-1|.|TRBJ1-4
ASSHPGQPQF
>TRBV10-3|.|TRBJ2-5
AISAGFEETQY
>TRBV4-3|.|TRBJ2-7
ASSLSTGVGEQY
>TRBV10-3|.|TRBJ1-4
AIKGQGVEEKLF
>TRBV4-3|.|TRBJ2-3
ASSQGTSGIGTQY
>TRBV19|.|TRBJ1-4
ASSIRGEKLF
>TRBV7-9|.|TRBJ1-6
ASSLQQNSPLH
>TRBV2|.|TRBJ1-1
ANRAGTNTEAF
>TRBV28|.|TRBJ2-7
ASSSPLGEQY
>TRBV29-1|.|TRBJ2-7
SVGTDSYEQY
>TRBV18|.|TRBJ1-1
ASSPGQGALTEAF
>TRBV15|.|TRBJ1-5
ATSRDAQSVNSNQPQH
>TRBV7-8|.|TRBJ1-2
ASRLDLTGGYGYT
>TRBV30|.|TRBJ2-4
AWSVLRAKNIQY
>TRBV7-9|.|TRBJ1-2
ASSPSIPDRGDGYT
>TRBV6-1|once|TRBJ1-6
ASSATGGSYNSPLH
>TRBV19|.|TRBJ1-5
ASIITHTGQRNQPQH
>TRBV7-9|.|TRBJ2-7
ASSFGLATDEQY
>TRBV18|.|TRBJ1-4
ASRRGTANEKLF
>TRBV28|.|TRBJ1-2
ASSPTGAGSNYGYT
>TRBV7-2|.|TRBJ1-3
ASTRSGDLRNTIY
>TRBV5-1|.|TRBJ2-5
ASSLATSHQETQY
>TRBV27|.|TRBJ1-1
ASSFSGKNTEAF